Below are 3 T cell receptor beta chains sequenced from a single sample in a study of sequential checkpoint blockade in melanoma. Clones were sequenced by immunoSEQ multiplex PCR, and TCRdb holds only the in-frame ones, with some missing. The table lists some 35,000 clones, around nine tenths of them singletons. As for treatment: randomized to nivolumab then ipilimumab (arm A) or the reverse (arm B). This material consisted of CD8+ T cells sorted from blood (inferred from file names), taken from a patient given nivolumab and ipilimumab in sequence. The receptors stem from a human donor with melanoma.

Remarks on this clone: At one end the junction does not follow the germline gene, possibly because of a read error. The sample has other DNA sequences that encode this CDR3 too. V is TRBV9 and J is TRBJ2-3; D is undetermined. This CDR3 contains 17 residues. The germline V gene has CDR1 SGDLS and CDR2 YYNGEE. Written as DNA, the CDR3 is TGCGCCAGCAGCGTAGAAGGAGAACCCCTCCCTGGAAATACGCAGTATTTT. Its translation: CASSVEGEPLPGNTQYF.

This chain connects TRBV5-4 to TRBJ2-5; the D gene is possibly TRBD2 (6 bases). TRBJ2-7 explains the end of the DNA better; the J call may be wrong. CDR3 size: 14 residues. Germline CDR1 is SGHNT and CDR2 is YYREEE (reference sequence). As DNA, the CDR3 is TGTGCCAGCAGTCCCGGGGGTAGCGTCTACGAGCAGTACTTC. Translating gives CASSPGGSVYEQYF.

CDR3 nucleotide sequence: TGTGCCACCCTCGAGGGGACATTAACTGAAGCTTTCTTT. Its protein is CATLEGTLTEAFF. V is TRBV19 and J is TRBJ1-1; tentative D call: TRBD1 (6 bases). The CDR3 contains 13 residues. Looked up from germline, CDR1 is LNHDA and CDR2 is SQIVND (reference sequence). The ends were cut back, 10 bases at V and 5 bases at J, with 17 bases in the middle.